This entry lists 30 T cell receptor beta chains sequenced from one sample in a study of blood T cell repertoires in COVID-19. Sequencing used immunoSEQ multiplex PCR; TCRdb keeps in-frame clones, though not all of them. Of 220,000 or so clones in the sample, around 81% are singletons; the top ten hold roughly 2.3%. Input material: peripheral blood. These receptors were obtained from a woman aged 60-70 years with acute or convalescent COVID-19.

A single count supports this clone. Different DNA sequences within this sample yield the same CDR3. The V and J genes are TRBV30 and TRBJ1-5, with D maybe TRBD1 (6 bases). V was clipped by 3 bases and J by 4 bases, with 13 bases between them. The germline gives CDR1 GTSNPN, CDR2 SVGIG (reference sequence). This CDR3 region has 14 residues. The CDR3 is CAWSQGRGNQPQHF. DNA of the CDR3: TGTGCCTGGAGCCAGGGGAGGGGAAATCAGCCCCAGCATTTT.

The rearrangement uses TRBV27 and TRBJ1-1, with D unresolved. The CDR3 extends over 12 amino acids. V was cut by 2 bases and J by 10 bases, with 11 bases left in between. CDR1 is MNHEY, CDR2 SMNVEV, per germline (reference sequence). The CDR3 loop is CASSLIGEVAFF. CDR3 DNA: TGTGCCAGCAGTTTAATCGGGGAGGTAGCTTTCTTT.

J is TRBJ2-5 and V is TRBV11-1, with 9 bases lining up with TRBD2. The germline gives CDR1 SGHAT, CDR2 FQDESV (reference sequence). The length of the CDR3 is 14 residues. With V trimmed by 6 bases and J by 4 bases, 6 bases remained unmatched. CDR3 protein: CASSRGGARETQYF. CDR3 bases: TGTGCCAGCAGTCGCGGGGGGGCGAGAGAGACCCAGTACTTC. Combining the CDR3 with reference TRBV11-1 and TRBJ2-5 gives the whole variable domain EAEVAQSPRYKITEKSQAVAFWCDPISGHATLYWYRQILGQGPELLVQFQDESVVDDSQLPKDRFSAERLKGVDSTLKIQPAELGDSAMYLCASSRGGARETQYFGPGTRLLVL.

The chain recombines TRBV4-1 with TRBJ2-5, with TRBD2 matching over 11 bases. Unmatched junction bases numbered 8, after V lost 0 bases and J lost 5 bases. Germline CDR1 reads MGHRA; CDR2 reads YSYEKL. CDR3 length equals 17 residues. The CDR3 sequence: CASSQDLVAGGVETQYF. Written as DNA, the CDR3 is TGCGCCAGCAGCCAAGATTTGGTAGCGGGGGGGGTGGAGACCCAGTACTTC.

The V gene is TRBV7-2, the J gene TRBJ1-6; 7 nucleotides line up with TRBD1. CDR1 SGHTA and CDR2 FQGNSA come from the germline V gene. V lost 5 bases, J lost 9 bases, and 10 bases stayed unmatched. This CDR3 spans 15 amino acids. This CDR3 reads CASSKGRGWPSPLHF. In DNA form, the CDR3 reads TGTGCCAGCAGCAAGGGCAGGGGGTGGCCTTCACCCCTCCACTTT.

The gene calls are TRBV28 and TRBJ1-1, with D possibly matching TRBD1 (5 bases). CDR3 length equals 15 residues. The V gene's germline CDR1 is MDHEN and CDR2 SYDVKM. V lost 2 bases to trimming and J lost 7 bases, with 17 bases between them. The CDR3 DNA is TGTGCCAGCAGTTTACCCCTTGCGTGGGGCGGTGAAGCTTTCTTT. Amino acids: CASSLPLAWGGEAFF.

The chain links TRBV11-2 to TRBJ1-1, with 7 bases matching TRBD1. The CDR3 has 14 amino acids. The germline V gene encodes CDR1 SGHAT and CDR2 FQNNGV. J lost 6 bases, V lost 1 base, and 5 bases had no gene match. The CDR3 protein is CASSLGQGIAEAFF. The CDR3 bases are TGTGCCAGCAGCTTAGGACAGGGAATTGCTGAAGCTTTCTTT.

CDR3 region: CASSLGHGEKLFF. CDR3 sequence (DNA): TGCGCCAGCAGCCTCGGACATGGGGAAAAACTGTTTTTT. V usage is TRBV4-3 and J usage is TRBJ1-4; tentatively, D is TRBD1 (5 bases). Trimming pared 4 bases from V and 8 bases from J, leaving 11 bases between. From germline, CDR1 is LGHNA and CDR2 YSLEER. The CDR3 loop spans 13 amino acids.

V gene TRBV4-1 combines with J gene TRBJ2-1; tentatively, D is TRBD2 (5 bases). V was cut by 1 base and J by 7 bases, with 14 bases left in between. CDR1 and CDR2 from the germline V gene are MGHRA and YSYEKL. The CDR3 is 15 amino acids. The CDR3 loop reads CASSQGVGVGNEQFF. The CDR3 DNA reads TGCGCCAGCAGCCAAGGAGTCGGGGTCGGAAATGAGCAGTTCTTC.

This chain connects TRBV27 to TRBJ2-7; 10 bases match TRBD1. The trim removed 0 bases at V and 8 bases at J, leaving 7 bases unmatched. Germline CDR1 MNHEY, CDR2 SMNVEV (reference sequence). The CDR3 spans 15 residues. CDR3 sequence: CASSLSLGQGVKQYF. In DNA form, the CDR3 reads TGTGCCAGCAGTTTATCCCTAGGACAGGGGGTCAAGCAGTACTTC.

V gene TRBV27 combines with J gene TRBJ2-7; maybe TRBD1 (7 bases). The germline V gene encodes CDR1 MNHEY and CDR2 SMNVEV (reference sequence). V lost 0 bases to trimming and J lost 8 bases, with 14 bases between them. The CDR3 spans 14 residues. The CDR3 region is CASSLSGRGAKQYF. CDR3 DNA sequence: TGTGCCAGCAGTTTATCGGGCAGGGGGGCTAAGCAGTACTTC.

This clone has a handful of counts. This chain connects TRBV9 to TRBJ2-2; 8 nucleotides agree with TRBD1. This CDR3 is built from 14 residues. CDR1 and CDR2 from the germline V gene are SGDLS and YYNGEE. J was trimmed by 5 bases and V by 4 bases; bases with no gene match: 4. The CDR3 reads CASSPQGATGELFF. Here the CDR3 DNA reads TGTGCCAGCAGCCCCCAGGGGGCAACCGGGGAGCTGTTTTTT.

This clone was seen only a few times. The gene calls are TRBV5-1 and TRBJ1-3, with D possibly TRBD1 on 5 matching bases. Germline CDR1 reads SGHRS; CDR2 reads YFSETQ. The CDR3 sequence is 14 residues long. V shed 4 bases and J shed 1 base, with 9 bases lying between them. This chain's CDR3 is CASSPGRSGNTIYF. CDR3 nucleotide sequence: TGCGCCAGCAGCCCAGGGAGGTCTGGAAACACCATATATTTT. The entire variable domain, with the rest obtained from reference TRBV5-1 and TRBJ1-3, is as follows: KAGVTQTPRYLIKTRGQQVTLSCSPISGHRSVSWYQQTPGQGLQFLFEYFSETQRNKGNFPGRFSGRQFSNSRSEMNVSTLELGDSALYLCASSPGRSGNTIYFGEGSWLTVV.

The V and J genes are TRBV29-1 and TRBJ1-1, with D possibly being TRBD1 (6 bases). CDR3 length equals 12 residues. Trimming left V 6 bases short and J 2 bases short, with 10 bases between. CDR1 and CDR2 (germline): SQVTM, ANQGSEA. Here the CDR3 reads CSVGDINTEAFF. The CDR3 DNA is TGCAGCGTAGGGGACATTAACACTGAAGCTTTCTTT.

The rearrangement joins TRBV29-1 to TRBJ1-1; no reliable D call. The germline gives CDR1 SQVTM, CDR2 ANQGSEA. V was pared by 0 bases and J by 3 bases, with 14 bases between. The CDR3 totals 15 residues. The CDR3 DNA sequence: TGCAGCGTTGAAGATTTTGGAGGGATGGACACTGAAGCTTTCTTT. Its protein is CSVEDFGGMDTEAFF.

The rearrangement links TRBV15 to TRBJ1-4; D perhaps matches TRBD1 (6 bases). Germline CDR1 and CDR2: LNHNV and YYDKDF (reference sequence). Trimming cost V 0 bases and J 8 bases, with 16 bases left between them. This CDR3 spans 16 amino acids. The CDR3 bases are TGTGCCACCAGCAGAGACCCCACAGGGATAAAGGAAAAACTGTTTTTT. Amino acids: CATSRDPTGIKEKLFF.

This chain links TRBV7-3 with TRBJ2-6, with D unclear. The length of the CDR3 is 14 residues. Trimming cost V 4 bases and J 0 bases, with 4 bases left between them. Germline V gene lookup returns CDR1 SGHTA and CDR2 FQGTGA. CDR3 DNA: TGTGCCAGCAGCTCCTACTCTGGGGCCAACGTCCTGACTTTC. Amino acids: CASSSYSGANVLTF.

The rearrangement joins TRBV7-9 to TRBJ2-3, with D unclear. The germline V gene has CDR1 SEHNR and CDR2 FQNEAQ (reference sequence). The V and J ends lost 0 bases and 0 bases respectively, with 7 bases between them. The CDR3 length is 15 residues. CDR3 DNA sequence: TGTGCCAGCAGCTTAGCGACTGTAAGCACAGATACGCAGTATTTT. This gives the protein CASSLATVSTDTQYF.

CDR3 in DNA: TGCGCCAGCAGCTTGGGGACAGGGAACAGCTACGAGCAGTACTTC. This sequence encodes CASSLGTGNSYEQYF. This chain connects TRBV5-1 to TRBJ2-7; 8 bases fit TRBD1. The V gene end was trimmed by 0 bases and the J gene end by 3 bases; junction bases not matched to a gene: 5. The CDR3 is 15 residues long. The germline gives CDR1 SGHRS, CDR2 YFSETQ.

The chain employs TRBV4-1 and TRBJ1-3, with D hard to call. V was pared by 0 bases and J by 3 bases, with 9 bases between. The CDR3 runs 15 residues. Germline V gene data show CDR1 as MGHRA and CDR2 as YSYEKL. DNA for the CDR3: TGCGCCAGCAGCCAAGATGAAGGGAGTGGAAACACCATATATTTT. Amino acids: CASSQDEGSGNTIYF.

The chain has TRBV5-1 and TRBJ2-7; 7 bases fit TRBD2. Germline assignment: CDR1 SGHRS and CDR2 YFSETQ. The length of the CDR3 is 16 residues. Trimming took 4 bases from V and 3 from J; bases not matched to a gene: 13. The DNA for the CDR3 is TGCGCCAGCAGCCCCGCACCTAGCGGTGGGCGCTACGAGCAGTACTTC. This sequence encodes CASSPAPSGGRYEQYF.

This chain links TRBV6-5 with TRBJ1-3, with D tentatively TRBD1 (5 bases). The CDR3 totals 16 residues. V was cut by 4 bases and J by 8 bases, with 21 bases left in between. Germline V CDR1 and CDR2: MNHEY, SVGAGI. This chain's CDR3 is CASSSPPGGGPDTIYF. DNA of the CDR3: TGTGCCAGCAGTTCCCCTCCGGGGGGGGGACCGGACACCATATATTTT.

The chain joins TRBV28 to TRBJ1-2; 7 positions agree with TRBD1. In germline, CDR1 is MDHEN, CDR2 SYDVKM. J lost 4 bases, V lost 5 bases, and 10 bases had no gene match. The CDR3 loop spans 15 amino acids. The CDR3 nucleotides read TGTGCCAGCAGTGCTCTACCTACAGGGGCCTATGGCTACACCTTC. It yields the protein CASSALPTGAYGYTF.

CDR3 loop: CASTSGASGAEAFF. The CDR3 bases are TGTGCCAGCACCTCAGGGGCGAGCGGGGCTGAAGCTTTCTTT. The chain combines TRBV3-1 (or the pseudogene TRBV3-2) with TRBJ1-1; D might be TRBD1 (6 bases). The germline gives CDR1 LGHDT, CDR2 YNNKEL (reference sequence). This CDR3 spans 14 amino acids. The V and J ends lost 7 bases and 6 bases respectively, with 18 bases between them.

This chain links TRBV2 with TRBJ1-1; 7 bases map to TRBD1. The CDR3 spans 14 residues. The V segment lost 1 base and the J segment 5 bases; nucleotides outside the gene matches: 4. The V gene's germline CDR1 is SNHLY and CDR2 FYNNEI. The CDR3 DNA is TGTGCCAGCAGTGAAGACGAGGGGGCGACTGAAGCTTTCTTT. This codes for CASSEDEGATEAFF.

V gene TRBV28 combines with J gene TRBJ1-2; unclear D gene. V shed 8 bases and J shed 0 bases, with 28 bases lying between them. This CDR3 contains 19 residues. From germline, CDR1 is MDHEN and CDR2 SYDVKM. The CDR3 nucleotides read TGTGCCAGCTCCCGGGAGGGTGGGTACACCTATCACCCTAACTATGGCTACACCTTC. Its protein is CASSREGGYTYHPNYGYTF.

This rearrangement joins TRBV6-5 to TRBJ2-2; the match to TRBD1 covers 8 bases. CDR3 length: 14 amino acids. V lost 5 bases to trimming and J lost 6 bases; unmatched junction nucleotides: 5. Germline loops: CDR1 MNHEY, CDR2 SVGAGI. CDR3 sequence (DNA): TGTGCCAGCAGTCCCGGGACAGGCGCCGGGGAGCTGTTTTTT. It is translated as CASSPGTGAGELFF.

The chain is built from TRBV5-1 and TRBJ1-1; no firm D call. CDR1 and CDR2 from the germline V gene are SGHRS and YFSETQ. The CDR3 loop spans 14 amino acids. V gave up 1 base and J gave up 6 bases, with 13 bases separating them. DNA for the CDR3: TGCGCCAGCAGCTTGACCTCGGTAAGCGCTGAAGCTTTCTTT. Protein sequence: CASSLTSVSAEAFF.

The chain carries TRBV10-1 and TRBJ1-6; no clear D. Trimming cost V 10 bases and J 4 bases, with 17 bases left between them. Germline V CDR1 and CDR2: WNHNN, SYGVQD (reference sequence). The CDR3 contains 15 residues. As DNA, the CDR3 is TGCGCCACCTCCCTTAGAATTCGTTATAATTCACCCCTCCACTTT. Its protein product is CATSLRIRYNSPLHF.

The chain links TRBV7-9 to TRBJ1-2; TRBD1 aligns across 10 bases. V lost 6 bases to trimming and J lost 4 bases; unmatched junction nucleotides: 5. This CDR3 region has 14 residues. Germline loops: CDR1 SEHNR, CDR2 FQNEAQ (reference sequence). CDR3 bases: TGTGCCAGCAGGCGGGACAGGGGATTCTATGGCTACACCTTC. It codes for CASRRDRGFYGYTF.